These T cell receptor beta chains were read from a single sample in a study of T cell responses to AZD1222 COVID-19 vaccine. Data came from immunoSEQ multiplex PCR; TCRdb stores just in-frame clones and leaves some out. Of about 140,000 clones in the sample, 92% were seen once. The specimen comprised peripheral blood, sampled on day 0 of AZD1222 vaccination. Receptors originate from an adult in good health. The CDR3 runs from the conserved cysteine through the conserved F or W. D genes are given only for firm matches. Clone size is shown for a subset of rows, as once, few, many or a class of expanded clone.

TRBV28	TRBJ1-4	-	14	-	TGTGCCAGCAGTCCTGCGGGTTTTAATGAAAAACTGTTTTTT	CASSPAGFNEKLFF
TRBV6-5	TRBJ1-6	-	13	-	TGTGCCAGCACCCCCGGGGGCGCTTCACCCCTCCACTTT	CASTPGGASPLHF
TRBV27	TRBJ2-1	TRBD2	17	-	TGTGCCAGCAGTTTGATGGGACTAGCGGGAGGCGGAGATGAGCAGTTCTTC	CASSLMGLAGGGDEQFF
TRBV28	TRBJ2-7	TRBD1	15	-	TGTGCCAGCAGTCGCCGATGGGGACAGGGACGCGAGCAGTACTTC	CASSRRWGQGREQYF
TRBV27	TRBJ2-1	-	12	-	TGTGCCAGCAGTCTGGGACTGGGTGAGCAGTTCTTC	CASSLGLGEQFF
TRBV27	TRBJ1-5	-	14	-	TGTGCCAGCAGTCCCGGTGCGAGCAATCAGCCCCAGCATTTT	CASSPGASNQPQHF
TRBV3-1/TRBV3-2	TRBJ1-6	-	15	-	TGTGCCAGCAGCCAAGAGATCCGGGGGGCCGGACCCCTCCACTTT	CASSQEIRGAGPLHF
TRBV6-1	TRBJ1-2	-	13	-	TGTGCCAGCAGTAGGGCCAGGGACTATGGCTACACCTTC	CASSRARDYGYTF
TRBV27	TRBJ1-1	TRBD1	15	-	TGTGCCAGCAGTAACAGGGGTAGTAGGAACACTGAAGCTTTCTTT	CASSNRGSRNTEAFF
TRBV5-6	TRBJ2-7	-	12	-	TGTGCCAGCAGTTTTGACCGCTACGAGCAGTACTTC	CASSFDRYEQYF
TRBV30	TRBJ1-2	TRBD1	14	-	TGTGCCTGGACCCGACAGGGTACGGGAGATGGCTACACCTTC	CAWTRQGTGDGYTF
TRBV4-1	TRBJ2-2	-	17	-	TGCGCCAGCAGCCAACACAGTCAGGCGCGTCGTGACGGGGAGCTGTTTTTT	CASSQHSQARRDGELFF
TRBV6-5	TRBJ1-1	TRBD1	14	-	TGTGCCAGCAGACCCGGGACAGCGAACACTGAAGCTTTCTTT	CASRPGTANTEAFF
TRBV19	TRBJ1-5	-	14	few	TGTGCCAGTACCCCGGAAGCGGTTAATCAGCCCCAGCATTTT	CASTPEAVNQPQHF
TRBV10-2	TRBJ1-1	-	13	once	TGCGCCAGCAGTGGACAAACAAACACTGAAGCTTTCTTT	CASSGQTNTEAFF
TRBV5-1	TRBJ2-5	-	13	once	TGCGCCAGCAGCTTTACCAGCCAAGAGACCCAGTACTTC	CASSFTSQETQYF
TRBV5-1	TRBJ2-5	-	15	-	TGCGCCAGCACCCTCGACAGGACCGACAAAGAGACCCAGTACTTC	CASTLDRTDKETQYF
TRBV3-1/TRBV3-2	TRBJ1-3	-	15	-	TGTGCCAGCTCCCTTATACGGAGCTCTGGAAACACCATATATTTT	CASSLIRSSGNTIYF
TRBV3-1/TRBV3-2	TRBJ1-1	-	15	-	TGTGCCAGCACCCACCTCCTCAGGGGAGGCACTGAAGCTTTCTTT	CASTHLLRGGTEAFF
TRBV19	TRBJ1-2	TRBD1	13	-	TGTGCCAGTAGTTCACAGGGGGACTATGGCTACACCTTC	CASSSQGDYGYTF
TRBV7-6	TRBJ1-5	TRBD1	15	-	TGTGCCAGCAGCCCTGACAGGGCTTTTAATCAGCCCCAGCATTTT	CASSPDRAFNQPQHF
TRBV10-2	TRBJ2-1	TRBD2	19	-	TGCGCCAGCAGCGACCTCAGTGGGACTAGCGGCAAAGCCTACAATGAGCAGTTCTTC	CASSDLSGTSGKAYNEQFF
TRBV3-1/TRBV3-2	TRBJ2-4	-	13	-	TGTGCCAGCAGCCAGGGAAGGAAAAACATTCAGTACTTC	CASSQGRKNIQYF
TRBV7-2	TRBJ2-3	-	13	once	TGTGCCAGCAGCTTAAACCCCGCGGATACGCAGTATTTT	CASSLNPADTQYF
TRBV7-2	TRBJ1-1	-	14	-	TGTGCCAGCAGCTGGGACTTAAGGTTGAGTGAAGCTTTCTTT	CASSWDLRLSEAFF
TRBV5-1	TRBJ1-1	-	13	-	TGCGCCAGCAGCGCCGGCGCGAACACTGAAGCTTTCTTT	CASSAGANTEAFF